These 9 T cell receptor beta chains came from one sample sequenced in a study of blood T cell repertoires in COVID-19. Generated by immunoSEQ multiplex PCR, the TCRdb table keeps only in-frame clones and is missing some. The sample records under 85,000 clones, more than 75% being singletons. Sequencing was done on a sample of peripheral blood. These receptors all come from a human donor in a cohort sampled during active COVID-19.

The chain combines TRBV3-1 (or the pseudogene TRBV3-2) with TRBJ2-3, with 9 nucleotides matching TRBD2. The CDR3 has 17 residues. V was clipped by 4 bases and J by 2 bases; unmatched bases: 10. Germline V CDR1 and CDR2: LGHDT, YNNKEL (reference sequence). This chain's CDR3 is CASSPGTSGQITDTQYF. CDR3 nucleotide sequence: TGTGCCAGCAGCCCCGGAACTAGCGGGCAGATCACAGATACGCAGTATTTT.

This clone was seen a single time. The J gene is TRBJ2-6, the V gene TRBV3-1 (or the pseudogene TRBV3-2), with D tentatively TRBD2 (5 bases). The CDR3 length is 16 residues. In germline, CDR1 is LGHDT, CDR2 YNNKEL (reference sequence). V was pared by 0 bases and J by 0 bases, with 6 bases between. CDR3 bases: TGTGCCAGCAGCCAAGAGGGGAGCTCTGGGGCCAACGTCCTGACTTTC. It is translated as CASSQEGSSGANVLTF.

The V call is TRBV18, the J call TRBJ2-7; 7 bases are a match to TRBD2. Trimming took 6 bases from V and 5 from J; bases not matched to a gene: 7. Germline V gives CDR1 KGHSH, CDR2 LQKENI. The CDR3 runs to 13 residues. In DNA, the CDR3 is TGTGCCAGCTCCCCCGGGACTAACCACGAGCAGTACTTC. This codes for CASSPGTNHEQYF.

The rearrangement uses TRBV27 and TRBJ2-1; 10 nucleotides align to TRBD2. The CDR3 length is 17 residues. From germline, CDR1 is MNHEY and CDR2 SMNVEV (reference sequence). V lost 4 bases and J lost 9; bases outside the gene matches: 15. CDR3 residues: CASSSPLSGGPEGEQFF. The DNA of the CDR3 is TGTGCCAGCAGTTCCCCCCTTAGCGGGGGGCCCGAGGGTGAGCAGTTCTTC.

The chain combines TRBV6-5 with TRBJ2-4; 9 positions match TRBD2. Germline values: CDR1 MNHEY, CDR2 SVGAGI. The CDR3 is made up of 13 amino acids. Trimming took 10 bases from V and 5 from J; bases not matched to a gene: 6. DNA for the CDR3: TGTGCCACCTTCGGGACTAGCCAAAACATTCAGTACTTC. Translated: CATFGTSQNIQYF.

The chain is built from TRBV5-5 and TRBJ1-1, with TRBD1 matching 7 bases. Germline CDR1 SGHKS, CDR2 YYEKEE (reference sequence). The V gene end was trimmed by 4 bases and the J gene end by 5 bases; junction bases not matched to a gene: 5. The CDR3 length is 13 residues. The CDR3 is CASSTRGQTEAFF. The CDR3 nucleotides are TGTGCCAGCAGCACGAGGGGGCAGACTGAAGCTTTCTTT.

This sequence joins TRBV11-1 and TRBJ1-4; weak D call: TRBD1 (6 bases). CDR1 is SGHAT, CDR2 FQDESV, per germline (reference sequence). V was trimmed by 5 bases and J by 0 bases, leaving 10 bases between them. The CDR3 totals 15 residues. The CDR3 loop reads CASSPDSATNEKLFF. CDR3 DNA sequence: TGTGCCAGCAGCCCGGACAGTGCAACTAATGAAAAACTGTTTTTT.

V gene TRBV28 combines with J gene TRBJ1-2; 7 positions match TRBD1. The V gene end was trimmed by 5 bases and the J gene end by 2 bases; junction bases not matched to a gene: 2. CDR3 size: 13 residues. CDR1 and CDR2 from the germline V gene are MDHEN and SYDVKM. CDR3 DNA: TGTGCCAGCAGTCTGGGACAGAACTATGGCTACACCTTC. It encodes CASSLGQNYGYTF.

The V gene is TRBV5-4, the J gene TRBJ2-5, with D possibly matching TRBD2 (6 bases). From germline, CDR1 is SGHNT and CDR2 YYREEE (reference sequence). The CDR3 length is 12 residues. Trimming stripped 3 bases from V and 6 bases from J, with 9 bases between. In nucleotides, the CDR3 is TGTGCCAGCAGCTCCACTAGCCAGACCCAGTACTTC. It codes for CASSSTSQTQYF.